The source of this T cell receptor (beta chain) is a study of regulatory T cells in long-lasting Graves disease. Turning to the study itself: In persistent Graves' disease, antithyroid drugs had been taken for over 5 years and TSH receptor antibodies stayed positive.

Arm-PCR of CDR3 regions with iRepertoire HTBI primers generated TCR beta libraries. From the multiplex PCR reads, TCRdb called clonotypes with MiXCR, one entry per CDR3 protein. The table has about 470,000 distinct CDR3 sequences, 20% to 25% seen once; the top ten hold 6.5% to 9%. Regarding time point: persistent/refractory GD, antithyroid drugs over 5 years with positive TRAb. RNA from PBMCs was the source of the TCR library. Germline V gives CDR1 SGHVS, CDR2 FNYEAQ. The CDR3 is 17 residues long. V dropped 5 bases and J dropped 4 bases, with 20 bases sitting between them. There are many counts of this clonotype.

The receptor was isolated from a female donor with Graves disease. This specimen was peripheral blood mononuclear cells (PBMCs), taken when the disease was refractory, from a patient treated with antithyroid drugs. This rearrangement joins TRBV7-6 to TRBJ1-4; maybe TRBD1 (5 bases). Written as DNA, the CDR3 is TGTGCCAGCAGCCCAATGGGTTCGGGGCGGAGTAATGAAAAACTGTTTTTT. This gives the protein CASSPMGSGRSNEKLFF.